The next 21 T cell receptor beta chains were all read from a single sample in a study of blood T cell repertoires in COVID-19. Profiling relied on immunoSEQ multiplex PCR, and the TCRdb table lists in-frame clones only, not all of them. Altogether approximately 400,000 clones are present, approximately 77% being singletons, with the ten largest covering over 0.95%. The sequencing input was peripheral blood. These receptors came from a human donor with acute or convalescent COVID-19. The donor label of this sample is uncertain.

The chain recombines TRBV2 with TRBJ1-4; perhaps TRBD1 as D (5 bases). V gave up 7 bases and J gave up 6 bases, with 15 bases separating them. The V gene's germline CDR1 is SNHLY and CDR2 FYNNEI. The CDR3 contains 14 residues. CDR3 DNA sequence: TGTGCCAGCAACGCGGGGGGTACGGATGAAAAACTGTTTTTT. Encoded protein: CASNAGGTDEKLFF.

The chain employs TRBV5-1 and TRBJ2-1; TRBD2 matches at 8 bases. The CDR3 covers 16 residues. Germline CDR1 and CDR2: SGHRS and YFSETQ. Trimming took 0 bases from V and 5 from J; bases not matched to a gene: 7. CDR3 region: CASSLAPSGQHNEQFF. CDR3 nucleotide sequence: TGCGCCAGCAGCTTGGCTCCTAGCGGGCAACACAATGAGCAGTTCTTC.

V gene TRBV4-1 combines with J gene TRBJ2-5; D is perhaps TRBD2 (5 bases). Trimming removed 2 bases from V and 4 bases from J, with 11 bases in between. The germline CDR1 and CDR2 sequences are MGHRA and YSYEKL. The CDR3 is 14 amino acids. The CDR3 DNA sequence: TGCGCCAGCAGCCAATCCGGACTCAGAGAGACCCAGTACTTC. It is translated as CASSQSGLRETQYF.

CDR3 amino acids: CASSRGGSSNQPQHF. The CDR3 coding sequence is TGTGCCAGCAGCCGCGGGGGCTCAAGCAATCAGCCCCAGCATTTT. This chain connects TRBV5-8 to TRBJ1-5; D may be TRBD1 (6 bases). CDR3 length: 15 amino acids. CDR1 and CDR2 (germline): SGHTS, YDEGEE. V lost 4 bases and J 1 base, leaving 12 bases between the germline ends.

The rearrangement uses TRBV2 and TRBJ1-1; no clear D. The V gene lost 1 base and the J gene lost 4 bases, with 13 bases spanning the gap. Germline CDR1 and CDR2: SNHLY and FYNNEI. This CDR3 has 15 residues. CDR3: CASSEEEGVSTEAFF. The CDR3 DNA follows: TGTGCCAGCAGTGAAGAGGAGGGAGTGAGCACTGAAGCTTTCTTT.

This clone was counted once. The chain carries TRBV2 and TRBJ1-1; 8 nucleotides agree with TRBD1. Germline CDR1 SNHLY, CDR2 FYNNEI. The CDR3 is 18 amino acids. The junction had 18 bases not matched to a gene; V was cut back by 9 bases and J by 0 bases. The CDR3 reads CARQGRPGQAIMNTEAFF. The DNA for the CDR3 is TGTGCCAGACAAGGGAGGCCGGGACAGGCCATCATGAACACTGAAGCTTTCTTT.

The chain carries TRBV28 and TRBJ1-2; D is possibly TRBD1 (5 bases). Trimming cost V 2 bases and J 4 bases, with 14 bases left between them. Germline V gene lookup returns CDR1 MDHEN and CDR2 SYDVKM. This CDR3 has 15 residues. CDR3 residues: CASSLTAGHRYGYTF. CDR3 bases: TGTGCCAGCAGTTTAACCGCAGGGCACCGCTATGGCTACACCTTC.

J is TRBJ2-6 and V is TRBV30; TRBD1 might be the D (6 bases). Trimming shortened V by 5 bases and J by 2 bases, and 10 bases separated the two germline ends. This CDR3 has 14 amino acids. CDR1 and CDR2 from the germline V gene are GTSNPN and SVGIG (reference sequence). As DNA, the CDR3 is TGTGCCTGGGGAAACAGGGCTGGGGCCAACGTCCTGACTTTC. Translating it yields CAWGNRAGANVLTF.

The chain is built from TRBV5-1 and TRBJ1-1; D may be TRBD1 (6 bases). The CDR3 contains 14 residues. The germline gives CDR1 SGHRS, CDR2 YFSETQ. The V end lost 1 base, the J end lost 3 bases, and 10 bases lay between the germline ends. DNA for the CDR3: TGCGCCAGCAGCTTGTCTGGGGGCGACACTGAAGCTTTCTTT. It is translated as CASSLSGGDTEAFF.

CDR3 DNA: TGTGCCAGCAGTCTCGGGACTAGCGGAAACAATGAGCAGTTCTTC. Its protein is CASSLGTSGNNEQFF. V is TRBV27 and J is TRBJ2-1; 11 bases align to TRBD2. Trimming removed 5 bases from V and 5 bases from J; junction bases left unmatched: 5. The germline V gene has CDR1 MNHEY and CDR2 SMNVEV (reference sequence). This CDR3 has 15 residues.

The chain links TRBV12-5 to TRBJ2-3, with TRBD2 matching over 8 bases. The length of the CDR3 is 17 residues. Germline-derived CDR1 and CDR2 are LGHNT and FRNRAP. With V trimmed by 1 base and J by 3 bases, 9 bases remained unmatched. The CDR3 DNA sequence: TGTGCTAGTGGTTTGGAAAAAAGACTAGCGCGTACAGATACGCAGTATTTT. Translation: CASGLEKRLARTDTQYF.

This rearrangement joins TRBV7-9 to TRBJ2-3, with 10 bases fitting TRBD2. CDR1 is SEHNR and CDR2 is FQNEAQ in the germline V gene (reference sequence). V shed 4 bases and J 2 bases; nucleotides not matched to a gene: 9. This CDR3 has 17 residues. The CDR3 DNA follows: TGTGCCAGCAGCTCTAGTAGCGGGAGGTCTCTCACAGATACGCAGTATTTT. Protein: CASSSSSGRSLTDTQYF. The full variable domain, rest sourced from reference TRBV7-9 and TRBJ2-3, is DTGVSQNPRHKITKRGQNVTFRCDPISEHNRLYWYRQTLGQGPEFLTYFQNEAQLEKSRLLSDRFSAERPKGSFSTLEIQRTEQGDSAMYLCASSSSSGRSLTDTQYFGPGTRLTVL.

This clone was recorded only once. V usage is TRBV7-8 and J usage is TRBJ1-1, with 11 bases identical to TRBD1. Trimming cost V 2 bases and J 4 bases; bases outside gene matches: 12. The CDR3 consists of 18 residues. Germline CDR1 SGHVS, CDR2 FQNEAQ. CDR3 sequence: CASSLYSRDRGFVTEAFF. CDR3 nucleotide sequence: TGTGCCAGCAGCTTATACTCAAGGGACAGGGGGTTTGTCACTGAAGCTTTCTTT.

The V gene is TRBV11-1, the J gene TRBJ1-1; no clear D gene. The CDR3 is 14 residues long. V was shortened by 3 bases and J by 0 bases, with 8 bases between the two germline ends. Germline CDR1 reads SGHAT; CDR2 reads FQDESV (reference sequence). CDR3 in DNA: TGTGCCAGCAGCTTCGGTTTACTGAACACTGAAGCTTTCTTT. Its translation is CASSFGLLNTEAFF.

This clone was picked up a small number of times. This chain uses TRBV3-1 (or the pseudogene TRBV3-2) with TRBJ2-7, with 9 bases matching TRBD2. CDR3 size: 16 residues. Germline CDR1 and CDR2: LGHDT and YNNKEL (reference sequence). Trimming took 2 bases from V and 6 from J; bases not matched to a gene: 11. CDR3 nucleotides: TGTGCCAGCAGCCAACTGGGAATAGCGGGGGAAGGCGAGCAGTACTTC. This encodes CASSQLGIAGEGEQYF.

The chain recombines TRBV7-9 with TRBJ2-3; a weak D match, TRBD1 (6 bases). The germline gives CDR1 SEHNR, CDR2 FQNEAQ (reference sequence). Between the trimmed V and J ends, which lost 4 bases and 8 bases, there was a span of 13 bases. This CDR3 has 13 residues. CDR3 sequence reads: CASSSTGVGTQYF. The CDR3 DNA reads TGTGCCAGCAGCTCGACAGGCGTCGGTACGCAGTATTTT.

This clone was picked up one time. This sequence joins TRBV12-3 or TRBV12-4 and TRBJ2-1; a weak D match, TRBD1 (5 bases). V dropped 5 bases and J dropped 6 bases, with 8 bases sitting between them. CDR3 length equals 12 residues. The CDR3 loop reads CASSATGNEQFF. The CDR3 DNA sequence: TGTGCCAGCAGTGCTACAGGCAATGAGCAGTTCTTC.

CDR3 nucleotides: TGTGCCAACCACGACAGGGGGGATTCCTATGGCTACACCTTC. Amino acids: CANHDRGDSYGYTF. The V gene is TRBV6-5, the J gene TRBJ1-2; 9 bases match TRBD1. This CDR3 contains 14 residues. Unmatched junction bases numbered 10, after V lost 10 bases and J lost 4 bases. Germline assignment: CDR1 MNHEY and CDR2 SVGAGI.

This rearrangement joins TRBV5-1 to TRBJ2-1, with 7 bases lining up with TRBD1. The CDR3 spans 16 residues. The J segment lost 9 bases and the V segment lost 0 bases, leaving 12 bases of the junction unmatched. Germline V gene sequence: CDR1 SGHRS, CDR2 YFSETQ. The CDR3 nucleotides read TGCGCCAGCAGCTTGGGTCCCCGACAGGGTAAGGCTGAGCAGTTCTTC. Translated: CASSLGPRQGKAEQFF.

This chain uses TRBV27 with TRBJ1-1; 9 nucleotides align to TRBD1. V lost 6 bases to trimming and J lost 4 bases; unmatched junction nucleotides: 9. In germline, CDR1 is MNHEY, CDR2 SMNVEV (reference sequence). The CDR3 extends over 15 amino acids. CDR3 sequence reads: CASRRGTGSGTEAFF. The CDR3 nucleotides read TGTGCCAGCAGGCGTGGGACAGGGAGTGGCACTGAAGCTTTCTTT.

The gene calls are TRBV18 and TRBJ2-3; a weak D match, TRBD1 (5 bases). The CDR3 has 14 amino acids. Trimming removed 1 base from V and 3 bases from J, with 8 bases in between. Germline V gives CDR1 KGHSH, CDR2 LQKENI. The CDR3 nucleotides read TGTGCCAGCTCACCACGCCAGGGAACAGATACGCAGTATTTT. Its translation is CASSPRQGTDTQYF.